Below are 18 T cell receptor beta chains sequenced from a single sample in a study of cytomegalovirus exposure and HLA in healthy donors. Only in-frame clones appear in the TCRdb table, and some are missing; sequencing was by immunoSEQ multiplex PCR. Seen here are tens of thousands of clones, roughly 97% observed once, and the top ten hold 8.5% to 10%. The sequencing sample was made of PBMCs. Receptor source: a man in his thirties or forties in good health and CMV-seropositive.

The genes are TRBV29-1 and TRBJ2-1, with TRBD2 identical over 13 bases. The trim removed 7 bases at V and 9 bases at J, leaving 6 bases unmatched. The CDR3 contains 13 residues. Germline-derived CDR1 and CDR2 are SQVTM and ANQGSEA. CDR3 nucleotide sequence: TGCAGCGGACTAGCGGGAGGTATCGGTGAGCAGTTCTTC. It encodes CSGLAGGIGEQFF.

The genes are TRBV5-1 and TRBJ1-2, with 7 bases identical to TRBD1. Germline loops: CDR1 SGHRS, CDR2 YFSETQ. The V gene end was trimmed by 3 bases and the J gene end by 4 bases; junction bases not matched to a gene: 6. The CDR3 spans 14 residues. CDR3 DNA: TGCGCCAGCAGCTCGCGGACAGGCCCCTATGGCTACACCTTC. Translated, it gives CASSSRTGPYGYTF. Variable domain in full (rest from reference TRBV5-1 and TRBJ1-2): KAGVTQTPRYLIKTRGQQVTLSCSPISGHRSVSWYQQTPGQGLQFLFEYFSETQRNKGNFPGRFSGRQFSNSRSEMNVSTLELGDSALYLCASSSRTGPYGYTFGSGTRLTVV.

This clone was recorded once. V usage is TRBV29-1 and J usage is TRBJ2-2, with unresolved D. The CDR3 has 12 residues. Per germline, CDR1 SQVTM and CDR2 ANQGSEA. Trimming shortened V by 7 bases and J by 4 bases, and 10 bases separated the two germline ends. The CDR3 coding sequence is TGCAGCGCGACACGTTCCACCGGGGAGCTGTTTTTT. Residues: CSATRSTGELFF.

This clone has a single count. The genes are TRBV30 and TRBJ2-7; 9 nucleotides match TRBD2. This CDR3 has 13 amino acids. Losses at the gene ends were 4 bases for V and 3 bases for J; bases not matched to a gene: 4. Germline V gene sequence: CDR1 GTSNPN, CDR2 SVGIG (reference sequence). The CDR3 nucleotides read TGTGCCTGGATACGTAGCGGGAGCTACGAGCAGTACTTC. The encoded protein is CAWIRSGSYEQYF.

The chain is built from TRBV7-8 and TRBJ2-7; weak D call: TRBD2 (6 bases). Trimming left V 4 bases short and J 0 bases short, with 16 bases between. This CDR3 is built from 16 residues. From germline, CDR1 is SGHVS and CDR2 FQNEAQ. Here the CDR3 DNA reads TGTGCCAGCAGCTCCTTGGGACTTCCGAGCTCCTACGAGCAGTACTTC. This codes for CASSSLGLPSSYEQYF.

The chain employs TRBV2 and TRBJ2-3; TRBD2 is a possible D gene (5 bases). Trimming removed 4 bases at V and 2 bases at J, with 13 bases between. CDR3 length equals 15 residues. Germline-derived CDR1 and CDR2 are SNHLY and FYNNEI. CDR3 loop: CASSARAGTTDTQYF. Here the CDR3 DNA reads TGTGCCAGCAGTGCCCGTGCGGGTACCACAGATACGCAGTATTTT.

The chain couples TRBV30 to TRBJ2-6; a weak D match, TRBD2 (5 bases). In germline, CDR1 is GTSNPN, CDR2 SVGIG (reference sequence). CDR3 length: 14 residues. V dropped 5 bases and J dropped 2 bases, with 10 bases sitting between them. CDR3 amino acids: CAWGPGAGANVLTF. The CDR3 DNA reads as TGTGCCTGGGGTCCCGGGGCTGGGGCCAACGTCCTGACTTTC. The whole variable domain, filled in from reference TRBV30 and TRBJ2-6, reads SQTIHQWPATLVQPVGSPLSLECTVEGTSNPNLYWYRQAAGRGLQLLFYSVGIGQISSEVPQNLSASRPQDRQFILSSKKLLLSDSGFYLCAWGPGAGANVLTFGAGSRLTVL.

The CDR3 coding sequence is TGTGCCAGCAGTTCTCTGGGACAGACCTATGGCTACACCTTC. It translates to CASSSLGQTYGYTF. The chain couples TRBV27 to TRBJ1-2; TRBD1 matches 7 bases. Germline V gene sequence: CDR1 MNHEY, CDR2 SMNVEV (reference sequence). J gave up 4 bases and V 4 bases, and 6 bases lay outside the gene matches. This CDR3 has 14 amino acids.

V is TRBV28 and J is TRBJ2-1, with D perhaps TRBD2 (6 bases). V lost 1 base and J lost 10, with 20 bases in between. Germline CDR1 MDHEN, CDR2 SYDVKM. This CDR3 region has 16 residues. CDR3: CASSLFGGGISDEQFF. The CDR3 DNA follows: TGTGCCAGCAGTTTATTCGGGGGTGGCATATCAGACGAGCAGTTCTTC.

The chain has TRBV7-9 and TRBJ1-1; 8 positions agree with TRBD1. Trimming at V came to 6 bases and at J to 4 bases, leaving 4 bases not matched to a gene. CDR3 length: 13 residues. Germline V gene lookup returns CDR1 SEHNR and CDR2 FQNEAQ (reference sequence). The CDR3 sequence is CASRPTGGTEAFF. The CDR3 DNA follows: TGTGCCAGCAGACCAACAGGGGGCACTGAAGCTTTCTTT.

The V call is TRBV7-9, the J call TRBJ1-3; TRBD1 matches 7 bases. V shed 8 bases, J shed 4 bases, and the junction held 5 bases outside the gene matches. The V gene's germline CDR1 is SEHNR and CDR2 FQNEAQ (reference sequence). The CDR3 has 13 residues. CDR3 amino acids: CASGQAEGNTIYF. Written as DNA, the CDR3 is TGTGCCAGCGGACAGGCGGAAGGAAACACCATATATTTT.

The chain has TRBV19 and TRBJ1-3, with D possibly being TRBD1 (6 bases). The ends were cut back, 7 bases at V and 3 bases at J, with 10 bases in the middle. This CDR3 has 13 amino acids. Per germline, CDR1 LNHDA and CDR2 SQIVND (reference sequence). DNA of the CDR3: TGTGCCAGTACCTCCAGGGGTGGAAACACCATATATTTT. The encoded protein is CASTSRGGNTIYF.

The V call is TRBV21-1, the J call TRBJ2-7; whether TRBD2, the table's D call, matches the DNA was not checked. TRBV21-1 is a pseudogene segment. The CDR3 extends over 15 amino acids. Here the CDR3 DNA reads TGTGCCAGCAGCAGGAGGACTACAGCCTCCTACGAGCAGTACTTC. It codes for CASSRRTTASYEQYF.

The chain joins TRBV27 to TRBJ1-2; no definite D call. CDR1 is MNHEY, CDR2 SMNVEV, per germline (reference sequence). The CDR3 totals 16 residues. V lost 0 bases and J 7 bases, leaving 18 bases between the germline ends. CDR3 amino acids: CASSLSSGLQKFGYTF. The CDR3 DNA sequence: TGTGCCAGCAGTTTATCGAGCGGACTCCAAAAATTTGGCTACACCTTC.

The V call is TRBV4-2, the J call TRBJ2-7, with a weak D call TRBD2 (6 bases). Germline V CDR1 and CDR2: LGHNA, YNFKEQ. Trimming cost V 8 bases and J 3 bases, with 20 bases left between them. The CDR3 length is 15 residues. The CDR3 DNA is TGTGCCAGCGGGGATGTGGGCGGGATAAGCTACGAGCAGTACTTC. Translating gives CASGDVGGISYEQYF.

The chain links TRBV5-4 to TRBJ1-4, with D perhaps TRBD1 (5 bases). The CDR3 sequence is 18 residues long. From germline, CDR1 is SGHNT and CDR2 YYREEE (reference sequence). The V end was cut by 0 bases, the J end by 0 bases, with 15 bases between. DNA of the CDR3: TGTGCCAGCAGCTTGGGTGGGTCGTGGGGCCCAACTAATGAAAAACTGTTTTTT. Its translation is CASSLGGSWGPTNEKLFF.

CDR3 in amino acids: CATSSSRAHEQYF. In nucleotides, the CDR3 is TGTGCCACCAGCAGTAGCAGGGCCCACGAGCAGTACTTC. The chain is built from TRBV15 and TRBJ2-7; maybe TRBD1 (5 bases). Trimming stripped 3 bases from V and 5 bases from J, with 11 bases between. Per the germline V gene, CDR1 is LNHNV and CDR2 is YYDKDF (reference sequence). This CDR3 is 13 amino acids long. Filled out from reference TRBV15 and TRBJ2-7, the complete variable domain reads DAMVIQNPRYQVTQFGKPVTLSCSQTLNHNVMYWYQQKSSQAPKLLFHYYDKDFNNEADTPDNFQSRRPNTSFCFLDIRSPGLGDTAMYLCATSSSRAHEQYFGPGTRLTVT.

This chain joins TRBV9 and TRBJ1-2; 10 bases align to TRBD1. CDR3 length: 13 amino acids. The V segment lost 8 bases and the J segment 0 bases; nucleotides outside the gene matches: 1. Germline V CDR1 and CDR2: SGDLS, YYNGEE. This chain's CDR3 is CASGTGANYGYTF. The CDR3 coding sequence is TGTGCCAGTGGGACAGGGGCTAACTATGGCTACACCTTC.